This TCR beta chain was identified in a study of blood T cell repertoires in COVID-19. Study in general: T cells, B-cell-depleted T cells, or PBMCs supplied cDNA or gDNA.

Sequenced by immunoSEQ multiplex PCR; TCRdb stores in-frame clones only, minus some. The repertoire has 120,000 or so clones, approximately 87% of them found once; the top ten carry roughly 2.2%. The length of the CDR3 is 11 residues. CDR1 and CDR2 from the germline V gene are DFQATT and SNEGSKA (reference sequence). The V and J ends lost 3 bases and 5 bases respectively, with 7 bases between them. The clonotype originates from a woman in her forties or fifties with acute or convalescent COVID-19. The V and J genes are TRBV20-1 and TRBJ2-5; D gene ambiguous. The source material was peripheral blood. The chain's CDR3 is CSARLSETQYF. The CDR3 DNA is TGCAGTGCTAGGTTGTCGGAGACCCAGTACTTC.